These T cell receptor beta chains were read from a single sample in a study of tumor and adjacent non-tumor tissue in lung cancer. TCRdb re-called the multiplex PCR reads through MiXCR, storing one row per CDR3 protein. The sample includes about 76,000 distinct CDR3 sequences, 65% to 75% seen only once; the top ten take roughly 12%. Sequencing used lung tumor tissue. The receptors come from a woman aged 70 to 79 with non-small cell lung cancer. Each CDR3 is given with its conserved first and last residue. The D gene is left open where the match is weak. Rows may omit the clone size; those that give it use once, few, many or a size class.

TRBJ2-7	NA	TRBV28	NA	CASSFLTLTWNSYEQYF	TGTGCCAGCAGTTTCCTAACATTGACATGGAACTCCTACGAGCAGTACTTC
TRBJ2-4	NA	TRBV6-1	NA	CATSVPANIKYF	TGTGCCACCAGTGTTCCGGCAAACATTAAGTACTTC
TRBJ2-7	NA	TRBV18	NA	CASSPPVRRGLEQYF	TGTGCAAGCTCACCACCGGTTAGGCGGGGGCTCGAGCAGTACTTC
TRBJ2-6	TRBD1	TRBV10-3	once	CATTVRGLAANVLTF	TGTGCCACGACAGTCAGGGGGCTTGCGGCCAACGTCCTGACTTTC
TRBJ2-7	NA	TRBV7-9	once	CASSEVAMSGHLEQYF	TGTGCCAGCAGCGAAGTCGCTATGAGCGGGCATCTCGAGCAGTACTTC
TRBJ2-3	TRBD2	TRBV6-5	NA	CTSSVTSVGTDTQYF	TGTACCAGCAGTGTGACTAGCGTAGGTACAGATACGCAGTATTTT
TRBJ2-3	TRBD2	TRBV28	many	CASNNWGGGTDTQYF	TGTGCCAGCAACAACTGGGGGGGGGGCACAGATACGCAGTATTTT
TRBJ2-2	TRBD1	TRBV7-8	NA	CASSPTGATSTGELFF	TGTGCCAGCAGCCCCACAGGGGCCACGAGCACCGGGGAGCTGTTTTTT
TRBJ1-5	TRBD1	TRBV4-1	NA	CTSSPGGRGLGQPQHF	TGCACCAGCAGCCCCGGGGGCAGGGGGCTGGGTCAGCCCCAACATTTT
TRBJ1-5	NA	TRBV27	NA	CASSVRGAGDQPQHF	TGTGCCAGCAGCGTTCGAGGGGCAGGGGATCAGCCCCAGCATTTT
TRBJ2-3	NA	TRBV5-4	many	CASSLDGPDTQYF	TGTGCCAGCAGCCTCGACGGGCCAGATACGCAGTATTTT
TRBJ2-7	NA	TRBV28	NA	CAISLQEPDYEQYF	TGTGCCATCAGTTTACAGGAGCCCGACTACGAGCAGTACTTC
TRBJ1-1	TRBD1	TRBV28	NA	CASSIQGETEAFF	TGTGCCAGCAGCATACAGGGGGAGACTGAAGCTTTCTTT
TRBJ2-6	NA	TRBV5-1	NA	CASSLESGGVGSNVLTF	TGTGCCAGCAGCTTGGAGTCAGGCGGGGTAGGGAGCAACGTCCTGACTTTC
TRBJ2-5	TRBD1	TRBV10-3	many	CAISRQGGNQETQYF	TGTGCCATCAGTCGACAGGGTGGGAACCAAGAGACCCAGTACTTC
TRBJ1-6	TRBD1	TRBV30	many	CAWSVRDRGSPLHF	TGTGCCTGGAGTGTACGGGACAGGGGATCACCCCTCCACTTT
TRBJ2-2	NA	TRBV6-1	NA	CASSENTGELFF	TGTGCCAGCAGTGAGAACACCGGGGAGTTGTTTTTT
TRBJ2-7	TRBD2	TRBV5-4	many	CASSLGSGRATYEQYF	TGTGCCAGCAGCTTGGGGAGCGGGAGGGCCACCTACGAGCAGTACTTC
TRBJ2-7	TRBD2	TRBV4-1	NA	CASNQKGLAGAHPYEQYF	TGCGCCAGCAACCAAAAGGGACTAGCGGGAGCTCATCCCTACGAGCAGTACTTC
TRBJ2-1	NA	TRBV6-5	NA	CASSHSLTELAGVRSYNEQFF	TGTGCCAGCAGTCACTCCCTCACTGAACTAGCAGGAGTGCGCTCCTACAATGAGCAGTTCTTC
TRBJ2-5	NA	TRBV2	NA	CASYKRQETQYF	TGTGCCAGCTACAAGCGACAAGAGACCCAGTACTTC
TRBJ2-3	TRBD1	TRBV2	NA	CASSPNLQGDTQYF	TGTGCTAGCAGCCCAAACTTACAGGGGGATACGCAGTATTTT
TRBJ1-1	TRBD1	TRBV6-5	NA	CVSSFGQGKNEAFF	TGTGTCAGCAGTTTTGGACAGGGGAAGAATGAAGCTTTCTTC
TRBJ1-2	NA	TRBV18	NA	CASSPNTIQARYYGYTF	TGTGCCAGCTCACCGAATACAATACAGGCGAGATACTATGGCTACACCTTC
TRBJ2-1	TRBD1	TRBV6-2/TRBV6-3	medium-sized	CASSHRQGTYNEQFF	TGTGCCAGCAGTCACCGACAGGGGACCTACAATGAGCAGTTCTTC
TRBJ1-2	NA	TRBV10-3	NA	CDISNGSGAYGYTF	TGTGACATCAGTAATGGTAGTGGGGCTTATGGCTACACCTTC
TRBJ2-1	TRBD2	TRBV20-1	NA	CSTIPAGYEQIF	TGCAGTACTATCCCAGCGGGATATGAGCAGATCTTC
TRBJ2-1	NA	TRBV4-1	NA	CAGSQSPCLKDDEQFF	TGCGCCGGCAGCCAATCTCCGTGCCTAAAGGACGATGAGCAGTTCTTC
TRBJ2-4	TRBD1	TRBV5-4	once	CANSQGAPKNTHYF	TGTGCCAACAGTCAGGGGGCCCCCAAAAACACTCACTACTTC
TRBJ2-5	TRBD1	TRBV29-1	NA	CIVVGQPAQGTQYF	TGCATCGTTGTGGGACAGCCGGCCCAAGGGACCCAGTACTTC
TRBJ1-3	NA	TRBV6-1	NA	CASCVDRKNTIYF	TGTGCCAGCTGTGTTGACAGAAAAAACACCATATATTTT
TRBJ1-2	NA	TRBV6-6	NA	CTSSSGLGYSTF	TGTACCAGCAGTTCCGGATTGGGTTATAGCACCTTC
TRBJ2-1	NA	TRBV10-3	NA	CAISGRQRAVKNEHFF	TGTGCCATCAGTGGCAGGCAGAGGGCGGTTAAGAATGAGCACTTCTTC
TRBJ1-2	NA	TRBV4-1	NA	CAISQVEVFGYIF	TGCGCCATCAGCCAAGTAGAAGTGTTTGGCTACATCTTC
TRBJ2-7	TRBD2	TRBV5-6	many	CASSSGLAGGGFSYEQYF	TGTGCCAGCAGTTCCGGACTAGCGGGAGGTGGATTCTCCTACGAGCAGTACTTC
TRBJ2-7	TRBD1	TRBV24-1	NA	CATSEAGTGSHEQYF	TGTGCCACCAGTGAGGCCGGGACAGGGTCCCACGAGCAGTACTTC
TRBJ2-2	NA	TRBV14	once	CASSWGPPDTGELFF	TGTGCCAGCAGTTGGGGACCTCCCGACACCGGGGAGCTGTTTTTT
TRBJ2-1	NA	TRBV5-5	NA	CASSPPHDELFF	TGTGCCAGTAGCCCCCCACACGATGAGCTGTTCTTC
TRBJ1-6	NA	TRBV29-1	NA	CIVEERGPGSHLHF	TGCATCGTTGAAGAGCGGGGGCCGGGTTCACACCTCCACTTT
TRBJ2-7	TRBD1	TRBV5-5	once	CTSNLRTGSYEQYF	TGTACCAGCAACTTACGGACAGGCTCCTACGAGCAGTACTTC
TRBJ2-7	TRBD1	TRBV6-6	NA	CASSYSEGQGAQQQYF	TGTGCCAGCAGTTACTCAGAGGGACAGGGGGCGCAACAGCAGTACTTC